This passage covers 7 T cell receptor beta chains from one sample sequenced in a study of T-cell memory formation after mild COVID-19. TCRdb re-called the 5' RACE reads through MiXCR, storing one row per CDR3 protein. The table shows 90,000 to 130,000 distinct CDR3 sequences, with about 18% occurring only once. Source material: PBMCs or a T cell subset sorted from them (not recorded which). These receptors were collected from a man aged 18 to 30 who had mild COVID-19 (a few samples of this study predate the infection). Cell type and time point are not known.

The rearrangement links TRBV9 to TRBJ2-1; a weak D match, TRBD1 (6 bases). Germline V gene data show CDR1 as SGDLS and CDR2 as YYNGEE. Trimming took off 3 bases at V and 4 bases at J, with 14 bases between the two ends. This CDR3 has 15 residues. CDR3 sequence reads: CASSATGLPYNEQFF. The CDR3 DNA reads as TGTGCCAGCAGCGCTACAGGGCTCCCATACAATGAGCAGTTCTTC.

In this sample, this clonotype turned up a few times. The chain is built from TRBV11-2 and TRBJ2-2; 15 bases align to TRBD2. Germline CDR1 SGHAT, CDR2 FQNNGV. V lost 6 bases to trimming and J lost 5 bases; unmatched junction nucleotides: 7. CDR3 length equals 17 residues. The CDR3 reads CASSPGLAGGRTGELFF. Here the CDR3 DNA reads TGTGCCAGCAGTCCCGGACTAGCGGGGGGGCGGACCGGGGAGCTGTTTTTT.

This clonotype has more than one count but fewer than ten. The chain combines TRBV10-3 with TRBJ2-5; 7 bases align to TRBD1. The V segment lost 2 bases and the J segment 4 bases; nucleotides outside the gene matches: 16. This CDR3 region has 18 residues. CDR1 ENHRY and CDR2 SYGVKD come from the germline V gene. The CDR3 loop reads CAISEPRQGDRLAETQYF. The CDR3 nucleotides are TGTGCCATCAGTGAGCCCCGACAGGGAGATCGGCTGGCAGAGACCCAGTACTTC.

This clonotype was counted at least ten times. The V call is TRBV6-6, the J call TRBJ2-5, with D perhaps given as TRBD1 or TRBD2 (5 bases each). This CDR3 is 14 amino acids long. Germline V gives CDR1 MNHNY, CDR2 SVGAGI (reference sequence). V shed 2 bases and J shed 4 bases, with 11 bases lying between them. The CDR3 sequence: CASSYPGQGETQYF. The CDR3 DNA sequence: TGTGCCAGCAGTTACCCGGGGCAGGGAGAGACCCAGTACTTC.

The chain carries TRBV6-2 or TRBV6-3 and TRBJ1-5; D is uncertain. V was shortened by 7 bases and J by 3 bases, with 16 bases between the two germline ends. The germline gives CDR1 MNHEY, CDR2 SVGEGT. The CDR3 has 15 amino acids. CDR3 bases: TGTGCCAGCACTCAAAGGGCAGGCAACAATCAGCCCCAGCATTTT. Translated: CASTQRAGNNQPQHF.

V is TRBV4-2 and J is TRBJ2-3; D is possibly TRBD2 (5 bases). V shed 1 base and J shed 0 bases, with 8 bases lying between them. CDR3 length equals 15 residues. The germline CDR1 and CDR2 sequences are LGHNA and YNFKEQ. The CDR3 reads CASSQVRTSTDTQYF. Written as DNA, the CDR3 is TGTGCCAGCAGCCAAGTTAGGACTAGCACAGATACGCAGTATTTT.

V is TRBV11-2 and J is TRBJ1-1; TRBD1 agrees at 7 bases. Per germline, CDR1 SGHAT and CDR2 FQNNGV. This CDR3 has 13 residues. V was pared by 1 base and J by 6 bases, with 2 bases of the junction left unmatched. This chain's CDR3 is CASSLAGTAEAFF. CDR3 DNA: TGTGCCAGCAGCTTAGCAGGGACAGCTGAAGCTTTCTTT.